The T cell receptor (beta chain) under discussion was sequenced for a study of shared clonotypes between healthy human individuals. The protocol was immunoSEQ multiplex PCR, while the TCRdb copy is restricted to in-frame clones and leaves out a portion. The data hold 1 million to 1.3 million clones, with 75% to 85% observed a single time. This clone has a single count. Its specificity is unknown. Overall study results and limits: The study drew on few donors, limiting represented genetic and exposure-history diversity. Blood was the sole source, and tissue repertoires probably differ.

The sequence was obtained from a man younger than 35 in good health. Some clones in this sample may be carry-over from other donors' samples. Sequencing was carried out using memory CD4+ T cells from PBMCs. The subset is: CD45RA-negative fraction.

This CDR3 reads CASSLEGTSSTDTQYF. Here the CDR3 DNA reads TGTGCCAGCAGCTTGGAGGGGACTAGTAGCACAGATACGCAGTATTTT. The chain uses TRBV5-5 and TRBJ2-3; 8 bases are shared with TRBD2. Germline trimming cut 0 bases from V and 0 bases from J; bases unmatched to any gene: 3. CDR1 and CDR2 from the germline V gene are SGHKS and YYEKEE (reference sequence). This CDR3 contains 16 residues.